This T cell receptor (beta chain) was captured in a study of T cell responses to AZD1222 COVID-19 vaccine (dated by TCRdb to the early 2020s). Turning to the overall study: A total of approximately 240 trial participants underwent TCR sequencing, of whom about 210 received two doses of AZD1222 and about 25 received two doses of the MenACWY control vaccine. Trial participants were enrolled by age into 18-55, 56-69 and 70-plus year subgroups, with around 150, 28 and 57 TCR-sequenced participants respectively.

Taken with the paper, the label for time point translates to: about 28 days (+/-7) after the second vaccine dose. AZD1222 recipients with second doses at about 4 weeks or about 12 weeks were pooled, because spike-specific TCR depth and breadth did not differ between schedules. The vaccinee samples were drawn from two UK trials, COV001 and COV002, one of which was a single-blind randomized controlled phase 2/3 trial testing AZD1222 (ChAdOx1 nCoV-19) in healthy adults. For TCRbeta chain sequencing, PBMC samples were collected from trial participants at day 0 and at day 28 after the second dose. The CDR3 regions of human TCRbeta chains were analyzed by immunosequencing. As for the authors' bioinformatics: TCRs in the repertoires were compared against a reference library of SARS-CoV-2-specific TCRs that had been generated with the MIRA antigen-specificity platform. Breadth was defined as the fraction of unique TCRs that were SARS-CoV-2-associated. Depth was defined as the fraction of total T cells that were SARS-CoV-2-associated. Using the MIRA data, each spike-specific TCR was mapped to the spike region that the TCR reacts to and placed in a CD4 or CD8 class. Log10-transformed breadth and depth values were compared by one-way ANOVA with Sidak's multiple comparisons tests. The source is immuneACCESS, and TCRdb retained only in-frame sequences with V and J called. Part of the clones is not carried over; for the studies checked, unresolved V genes explain less than half of this, and the remainder is unexplained. V and J calls and clone size are those listed in that table; D and trimming were worked out from the DNA. This sample is represented by about 110,000 clones; about 93% of them were singletons. The top ten constitute less than 7.5% of the sample.

Notes on this clone: What this receptor recognizes is not known. It has no much larger one-base neighbor in the sample; base qualities were not kept.

The investigation overall reported the following: Conclusions about previously exposed vaccinees are limited, since just a handful of AZD1222 recipients were seropositive for SARS-CoV-2 at baseline. A significant rise in spike-specific TCR breadth and depth was observed after two AZD1222 doses relative to day 0 and relative to MenACWY recipients. Vaccine-associated CD4 TCRs spanned the whole spike protein, with dominant responses in regions 160-218 and 743-854. The 56-69-year group was small, and its depth increase did not reach significance, likely because of low power. Participants were mostly white British and included more females than males, and it was suggested by the authors that clonal diversity may have been underestimated. No day 14 peak-response samples were available, so repertoires were characterized only after the peak T cell response. Epitopes outside the regions mutated in the B.1.351 and B.1.1.7 variants were reportedly recognized by nearly half of the unique spike-specific TCRs.

From a lookup of the germline V gene, CDR1 and CDR2 are SGHRS and YFSETQ. Trimming at the junction amounts to 6 bases on V and 6 bases on J, and the germline ends lie 11 bases apart. The CDR3 numbers 12 residues from cysteine through phenylalanine. The entry retains the CDR3 DNA only, 36 bases that are in frame from base 1. The chain is assembled from TRBV5-1 and TRBJ2-3; no D segment can be confidently identified. This TCR came from an adult who received the AZD1222 COVID-19 vaccine. Sequencing was performed on peripheral blood, taken 28 days after the second AZD1222 dose. The CDR3 corresponds to CASTQAPDTQYF. In nucleotides, the sequence is TGCGCCAGCACCCAGGCTCCGGATACGCAGTATTTT.